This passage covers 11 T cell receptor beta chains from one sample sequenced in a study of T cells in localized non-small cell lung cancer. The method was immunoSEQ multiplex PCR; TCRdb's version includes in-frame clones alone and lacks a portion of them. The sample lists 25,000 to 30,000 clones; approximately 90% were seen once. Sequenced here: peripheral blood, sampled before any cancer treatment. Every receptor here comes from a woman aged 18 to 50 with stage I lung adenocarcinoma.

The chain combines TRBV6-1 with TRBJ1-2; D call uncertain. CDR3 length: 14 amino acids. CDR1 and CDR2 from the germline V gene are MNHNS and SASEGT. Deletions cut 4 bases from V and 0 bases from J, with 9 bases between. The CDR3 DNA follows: TGTGCCAGCAGTGTTGCCACGGCTAACTATGGCTACACCTTC. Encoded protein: CASSVATANYGYTF.

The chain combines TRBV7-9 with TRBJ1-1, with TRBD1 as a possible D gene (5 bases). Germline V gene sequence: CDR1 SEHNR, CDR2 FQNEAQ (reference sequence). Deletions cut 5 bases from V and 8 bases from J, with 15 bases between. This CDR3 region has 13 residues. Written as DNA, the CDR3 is TGTGCCAGCAGCAAGCAGGGCCCCGGGGAAGCTTTCTTT. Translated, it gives CASSKQGPGEAFF.

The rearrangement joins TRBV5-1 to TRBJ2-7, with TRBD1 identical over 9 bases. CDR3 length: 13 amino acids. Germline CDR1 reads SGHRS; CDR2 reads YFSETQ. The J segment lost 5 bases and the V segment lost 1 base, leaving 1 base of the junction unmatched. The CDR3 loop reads CASSLRQGDEQYF. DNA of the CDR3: TGCGCCAGCAGCTTGAGACAGGGGGACGAGCAGTACTTC.

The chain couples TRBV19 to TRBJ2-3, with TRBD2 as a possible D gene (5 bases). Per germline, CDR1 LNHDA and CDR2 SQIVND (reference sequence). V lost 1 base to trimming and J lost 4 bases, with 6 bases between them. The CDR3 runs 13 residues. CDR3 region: CASSIGTPDTQYF. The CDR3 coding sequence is TGTGCCAGTAGTATAGGGACTCCAGATACGCAGTATTTT.

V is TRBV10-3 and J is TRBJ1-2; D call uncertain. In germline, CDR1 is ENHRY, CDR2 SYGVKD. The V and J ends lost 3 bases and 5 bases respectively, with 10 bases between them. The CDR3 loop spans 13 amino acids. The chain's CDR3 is CAISDLADYGYTF. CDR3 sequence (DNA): TGTGCCATCAGTGATCTTGCGGATTATGGCTACACCTTC.

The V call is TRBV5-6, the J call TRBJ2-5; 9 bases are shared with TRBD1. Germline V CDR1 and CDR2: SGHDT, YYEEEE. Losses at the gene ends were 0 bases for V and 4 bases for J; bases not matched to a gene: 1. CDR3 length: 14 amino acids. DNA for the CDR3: TGTGCCAGCAGCTTGGTGACAGGGGGAGAGACCCAGTACTTC. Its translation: CASSLVTGGETQYF.

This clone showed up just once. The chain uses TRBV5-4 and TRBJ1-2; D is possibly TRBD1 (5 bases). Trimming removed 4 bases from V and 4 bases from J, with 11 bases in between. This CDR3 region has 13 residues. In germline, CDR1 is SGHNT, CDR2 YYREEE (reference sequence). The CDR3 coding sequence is TGTGCCAGCAGCGGGGACGGCCTCTATGGCTACACCTTC. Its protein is CASSGDGLYGYTF.

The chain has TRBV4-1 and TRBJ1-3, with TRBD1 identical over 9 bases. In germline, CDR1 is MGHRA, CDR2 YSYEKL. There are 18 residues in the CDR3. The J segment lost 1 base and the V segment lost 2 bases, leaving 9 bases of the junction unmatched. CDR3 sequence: CASSQFWTGERSGNTIYF. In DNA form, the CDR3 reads TGCGCCAGCAGCCAATTTTGGACAGGGGAAAGGTCTGGAAACACCATATATTTT.

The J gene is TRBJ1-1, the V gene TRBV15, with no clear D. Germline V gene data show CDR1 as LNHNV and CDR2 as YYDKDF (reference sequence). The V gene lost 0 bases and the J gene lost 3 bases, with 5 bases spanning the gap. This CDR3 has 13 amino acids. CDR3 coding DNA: TGTGCCACCAGCAGAGATGGGGACACTGAAGCTTTCTTT. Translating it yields CATSRDGDTEAFF.

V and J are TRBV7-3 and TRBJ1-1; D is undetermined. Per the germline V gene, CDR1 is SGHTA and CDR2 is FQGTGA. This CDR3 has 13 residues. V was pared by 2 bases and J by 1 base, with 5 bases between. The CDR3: CASSLSGNTEAFF. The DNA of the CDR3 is TGTGCCAGCAGCTTATCGGGGAACACTGAAGCTTTCTTT.

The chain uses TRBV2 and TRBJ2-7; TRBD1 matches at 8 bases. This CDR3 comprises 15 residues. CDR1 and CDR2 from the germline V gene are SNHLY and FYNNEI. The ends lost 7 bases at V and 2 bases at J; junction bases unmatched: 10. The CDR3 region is CASTDQGAIPYEQYF. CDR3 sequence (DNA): TGTGCCAGCACCGACCAGGGGGCGATTCCCTACGAGCAGTACTTC.